This is a list of T cell receptor beta chains from one sample in a study of identical twins. TCRdb used MiXCR to reprocess the 5' RACE reads, holding one entry per CDR3 protein. Here the sample spans some 200,000 distinct CDR3 sequences, less than 8% being singletons. The same data also contributed to another study, on yellow fever vaccine responses in identical twins.

The sequenced material came from memory (CD45RO+) T cells sorted from blood. The origin of the receptors is a woman aged 18-29 years in good health. The CDR3 runs from the conserved cysteine through the conserved F or W. The D gene is left open where the match is weak. Size is stated for part of the rows, as once, few or many counts, or as a class when the clone is expanded.

D gene	V gene	clone size	J gene	CDR3 DNA	CDR3 protein
TRBD2	TRBV7-2	many	TRBJ2-2	TGTGCCAGCAGCTCGACTAGCGGGGCCACCGGGGAGCTGTTTTTT	CASSSTSGATGELFF
-	TRBV19	few	TRBJ1-1	TGTGCCAGTAGTATATATGCAGGACAGAGGAACACTGAAGCTTTCTTT	CASSIYAGQRNTEAFF
-	TRBV20-1	many	TRBJ2-7	TGCAGTGCTAGAGTGGTAGGGTGGGACGAGCAGTACTTC	CSARVVGWDEQYF
TRBD1	TRBV11-2	few	TRBJ2-6	TGTGCCAGCAGCTTGGGACAGGTTATTACCTCTGGGGCCAACGTCCTGACTTTC	CASSLGQVITSGANVLTF
-	TRBV28	-	TRBJ1-5	TGTGCCAGCGCTGGAGGCCTTTATAGCAATCAGCCCCAGCATTTT	CASAGGLYSNQPQHF
-	TRBV4-1	few	TRBJ2-2	TGCGCCAGCAGCCAGCACGACACTCTGTGGGGGGACACCGGGGAGCTGTTTTTT	CASSQHDTLWGDTGELFF
TRBD2	TRBV12-3/TRBV12-4	-	TRBJ2-5	TGTGCCAGCAGTCCCGCCGGTCCGGGGGGGGCTGAGACCCAGTACTTC	CASSPAGPGGAETQYF
-	TRBV7-2	few	TRBJ1-5	TGTGCCAGCAGCGATGGGGGGGGTAGGTTGCAGCCCCAGCATTTT	CASSDGGGRLQPQHF
-	TRBV5-1	-	TRBJ2-7	TGCGCCAGCAGCAATAAAGTATCCTACGAGCAGTACTTC	CASSNKVSYEQYF
-	TRBV12-3/TRBV12-4	many	TRBJ2-1	TGTGCCAGCAGTTTATCGGTCGGCGGTGAGCAGTTCTTC	CASSLSVGGEQFF
TRBD2	TRBV20-1	few	TRBJ2-1	TGCAGTGCTAGCGCGGGACTAGCGGTCTACAATGAGCAGTTCTTC	CSASAGLAVYNEQFF
TRBD2	TRBV7-2	many	TRBJ2-1	TGTGCCAGCAGCGTCAGGACTAGCGGGGGGAATGAGCAGTTCTTC	CASSVRTSGGNEQFF
TRBD2	TRBV6-2/TRBV6-3	many	TRBJ2-1	TGTGCCAGCAGTACAGCAGCGGGAGGGTACAATGAGCAGTTCTTC	CASSTAAGGYNEQFF
-	TRBV11-3	few	TRBJ2-2	TGTGCCAGCAGCGTCAGCAACACCGGGGAGCTGTTTTTT	CASSVSNTGELFF
-	TRBV7-9	-	TRBJ2-5	TGTGCCAGCAGCTTCAGCGGGCTTTACCAAGAGACCCAGTACTTC	CASSFSGLYQETQYF
TRBD2	TRBV5-1	many	TRBJ2-1	TGCGCCAGCAGCTTGAGGCCGGTTGGGTCAGCGGGAGGCAATGAGCAGTTCTTC	CASSLRPVGSAGGNEQFF
-	TRBV18	few	TRBJ2-6	TGTGCCAGCTCACCAGGGGGGCGCTCTGGGGCCAACGTCCTGACTTTC	CASSPGGRSGANVLTF
TRBD1	TRBV7-8	many	TRBJ1-1	TGTGCCAGCAGCTTGAGGTCACAGGGGTCCACTGAAGCTTTCTTT	CASSLRSQGSTEAFF
TRBD1	TRBV20-1	few	TRBJ2-1	TGCAGTGCTAGAGACTCCACCTTCGGGACAGGGAGGTCTAGAAGCAATGAGCAGTTCTTC	CSARDSTFGTGRSRSNEQFF
TRBD1	TRBV10-3	-	TRBJ1-6	TGTGCCATCAGGGGACAGGTGATCTATAATTCACCCCTCCACTTT	CAIRGQVIYNSPLHF
TRBD1	TRBV29-1	many	TRBJ1-3	TGCAGCGTAGGACAGGGCGGAAACACCATATATTTT	CSVGQGGNTIYF
-	TRBV20-1	few	TRBJ1-5	TGCAGTGGGCGTCGGGTTGGGAATCAGCCCCAGCATTTT	CSGRRVGNQPQHF